These T cell receptor beta chains were read from a single sample in a study of beta chain features in type 1 diabetes. Some clones are missing from TCRdb's copy, which holds only in-frame ones; the method was immunoSEQ multiplex PCR. The sample has 230,000 or so clones; 15% to 20% are singletons. The sequenced sample was naive CD4+ T cells from blood. The receptors originated from a man younger than 45 with type 1 diabetes. Each CDR3 is given with its conserved first and last residue. A D gene is named only where the DNA matches it firmly. Some rows mark clone size as missing; the rest say once, few, many or name a class of expanded clone.

>TRBV7-2|.|TRBJ2-7|.
TGTGCCAGCAGCCCCCGGGACGTACTCCTCGAGCAGTACTTC
CASSPRDVLLEQYF
>TRBV5-4|.|TRBJ2-1|.
TGTGCCAGCAGCTCCAGGAGGGACCCCTACAATGAGCAGTTCTTC
CASSSRRDPYNEQFF
>TRBV15|TRBD2|TRBJ2-3|few
TGTGCCACCAGCAGAGGACTAGCTGGCACAGATACGCAGTATTTT
CATSRGLAGTDTQYF
>TRBV29-1|TRBD2|TRBJ2-3|few
TGCAGCGTTGTCCCCAGGGGCGGGAGGTACACAGATACGCAGTATTTT
CSVVPRGGRYTDTQYF
>TRBV7-3|TRBD1|TRBJ2-3|.
TGTGCCAGCAGCTCTACAGGGGGCCGTCACACAGATACGCAGTATTTT
CASSSTGGRHTDTQYF
>TRBV28|.|TRBJ2-7|.
TGTGCCAGCAGTTCAGGGGTATGGACCGAGCAGTACTTC
CASSSGVWTEQYF
>TRBV18|.|TRBJ2-5|few
TGTGCCAGCTCACCGGGGGAAGAGACCCAGTACTTC
CASSPGEETQYF
>TRBV14|.|TRBJ2-1|.
TGTGCCAGCAGCCAAGCAGCGGCGACCTACAATGAGCAGTTCTTC
CASSQAAATYNEQFF
>TRBV29-1|TRBD1|TRBJ2-6|few
TGCAGCGTTGAGGGGACAGGTCCCTCTGGGGCCAACGTCCTGACTTTC
CSVEGTGPSGANVLTF
>TRBV6-5|.|TRBJ2-3|.
TGTGCCAGCCTGCCAGGAGGAGCGGGCACAGATACGCAGTATTTT
CASLPGGAGTDTQYF
>TRBV7-2|.|TRBJ2-2|.
TGTGCCAGCAGCTTACGGTCAGCAAACACCGGGGAGCTGTTTTTT
CASSLRSANTGELFF
>TRBV7-9|.|TRBJ2-1|.
TGTGCCAGCTTAAGTTCCTGGGGCTCCTACAATGAGCAGTTCTTC
CASLSSWGSYNEQFF
>TRBV7-9|.|TRBJ2-5|few
TGTGCCAGCAGCTTACTACAGACTAGTCCCCCAGAGACCCAGTACTTC
CASSLLQTSPPETQYF
>TRBV5-1|.|TRBJ2-7|few
TGCGCCAGCAGCTTGGTCGGGAACTACGAGCAGTACTTC
CASSLVGNYEQYF
>TRBV30|TRBD1|TRBJ1-4|few
TGTGCCTGCCACAGGGGTGGGGAAAAACTGTTTTTT
CACHRGGEKLFF
>TRBV7-9|.|TRBJ2-3|few
TGTGCCAGCAGCGATCCTCGTTCCACAGATACGCAGTATTTT
CASSDPRSTDTQYF
>TRBV29-1|.|TRBJ2-6|.
TGCAGCGTTTCTCCTGGTGATGAACACTCTGGGGCCAACGTCCTGACTTTC
CSVSPGDEHSGANVLTF
>TRBV10-3|.|TRBJ2-7|.
TGTGCCACCAAGGGCAGGGTTACCTACGAGCAGTACTTC
CATKGRVTYEQYF
>TRBV30|.|TRBJ2-5|few
TGTGCCTGGGCGATAAACCAAGAGACCCAGTACTTC
CAWAINQETQYF
>TRBV30|.|TRBJ2-5|.
TGTGCCTGGAGTGTACGTCTAAAAGAGACCCAGTACTTC
CAWSVRLKETQYF
>TRBV25-1|.|TRBJ2-5|.
TGTGCCAGCAGTGAAATCCGGACAGAAGAGACCCAGTACTTC
CASSEIRTEETQYF
>TRBV7-7|TRBD1|TRBJ2-1|few
TGTGCCAGCAGCCCACATGGGACAGGCTCCAATGAGCAGTTCTTC
CASSPHGTGSNEQFF
>TRBV29-1|.|TRBJ2-4|.
TGCAGCGCTGGGGGGGATCCCGCCGCAGGGGCCATTCAGTACTTC
CSAGGDPAAGAIQYF
>TRBV30|TRBD2|TRBJ2-7|few
TGTGCCTGGAGTGTATATGGACTAGCGGGATATACCTACGAGCAGTACTTC
CAWSVYGLAGYTYEQYF
>TRBV15|.|TRBJ2-1|.
TGTGCCACCAGCAGAGATGATGGCTCCTACAATGAGCAGTTCTTC
CATSRDDGSYNEQFF
>TRBV27|.|TRBJ2-3|few
TGTGCCAGCAGTTTCCGCAGAGCGAGAAGCACAGATACGCAGTATTTT
CASSFRRARSTDTQYF
>TRBV18|TRBD1|TRBJ2-7|.
TGTGCCAGCTCACAGACAGGGGGCTACGAGCAGTACTTC
CASSQTGGYEQYF
>TRBV6-1|.|TRBJ2-4|few
TGTGCCAGCAGTGCCGGGACCCCTGCTTCAGCCAAAAACATTCAGTACTTC
CASSAGTPASAKNIQYF
>TRBV18|.|TRBJ1-1|few
TGTGCCAGCTCACCATACAGGGAGAACACTGAAGCTTTCTTT
CASSPYRENTEAFF
>TRBV29-1|TRBD2|TRBJ2-1|.
TGCAGCGCTGGGCGGGGGACTGGCTCCTACAATGAGCAGTTCTTC
CSAGRGTGSYNEQFF
>TRBV30|TRBD1|TRBJ2-3|.
TGTGCCTGGGAGAATCAGGGGGCGATCACACATACGCAGTATTTT
CAWENQGAITHTQYF
>TRBV7-2|.|TRBJ2-3|few
TGTGCCAGCAGCTTCGGTCGAGATACGCAGTATTTT
CASSFGRDTQYF
>TRBV29-1|.|TRBJ2-7|.
TGCAGCGTTGTCTCAGATCTCCAGCAGTACTTC
CSVVSDLQQYF
>TRBV29-1|.|TRBJ1-2|few
TGCAGCGTTGCTGGAACACAACTCTATGGCTACACCTTC
CSVAGTQLYGYTF
>TRBV9|.|TRBJ1-1|.
TGTGCCAGCAGCCCCCAGGTCGGAGGGAACACTGAAGCTTTCTTT
CASSPQVGGNTEAFF
>TRBV7-6|TRBD1|TRBJ2-1|.
TGTGCCAGCAGTCCCGACACCGGGACAGGGGGGAACAATGAGCAGTTCTTC
CASSPDTGTGGNNEQFF
>TRBV5-4|TRBD2|TRBJ2-4|.
TGTGCCAGCAGCTGGGCAGCGGGAGGGAAAAACATTCAGTACTTC
CASSWAAGGKNIQYF
>TRBV28|TRBD2|TRBJ2-7|.
TGTGCCAGCTACTCTGGCGGGAGGGCCCACGAGCAGTACTTC
CASYSGGRAHEQYF
>TRBV28|.|TRBJ2-5|few
TGTGCCAGCAGTTCTGGGGTAGAGACCCAGTACTTC
CASSSGVETQYF
>TRBV30|.|TRBJ1-1|few
TGTGCCTGGAGTCTTGGGAACACTGAAGCTTTCTTT
CAWSLGNTEAFF
>TRBV28|TRBD1|TRBJ2-7|.
TGTGCCAGCACCCAGGCGGGACAGGGGGAAAGTGTATACTTC
CASTQAGQGESVYF
>TRBV23-1|.|TRBJ2-7|few
TGCGCCAGCAGTCAATCGGTAGGACACTTTTCCTACGAGCAGTACTTC
CASSQSVGHFSYEQYF
>TRBV2|.|TRBJ2-1|.
TGTGCCAGCAGTGAAAGGCCTAATGAGCAGTTCTTC
CASSERPNEQFF
>TRBV30|.|TRBJ1-1|.
TGTGCCTGGAGTATGTTTCCTATGAACACTGAAGCTTTCTTT
CAWSMFPMNTEAFF
>TRBV20-1|.|TRBJ1-5|.
TGCAGTGCTAAGGGTGAGCCCCAGCATTTT
CSAKGEPQHF
>TRBV27|TRBD2|TRBJ2-7|.
TGTGCCAGCACGTGGGAGGGCTCCAACGAGCAGTACTTC
CASTWEGSNEQYF
>TRBV4-1|.|TRBJ2-3|few
TGCGCCAGCAGCCAACGTGGACTCCCAAGGGATACGCAGTATTTT
CASSQRGLPRDTQYF
>TRBV29-1|TRBD1|TRBJ1-5|few
TGCAGCGTCGCGGACAGGCATCAGCCCCAGCATTTT
CSVADRHQPQHF
>TRBV29-1|.|TRBJ1-2|.
TGCAGCGTTGGTCGGACGAGCGATGGCTACACCTTC
CSVGRTSDGYTF
>TRBV29-1|TRBD1|TRBJ2-3|few
TGCAGCGTTGGGGAACAGGGGAACACAGATACGCAGTATTTT
CSVGEQGNTDTQYF
>TRBV29-1|.|TRBJ2-4|.
TGCAGCGTTGAAGGACAGAGAAACATTCAGTACTTC
CSVEGQRNIQYF
>TRBV5-6|TRBD2|TRBJ2-5|.
TGTGCCAGCAGCTCAAGTGTCGGTGGTAGCGGGAGAAAGACCCAGTACTTC
CASSSSVGGSGRKTQYF
>TRBV23-1|TRBD1|TRBJ1-4|.
TGCGCCAGCAGTCCAGGGACAGAAGCAACTAATGAAAAACTGTTTTTT
CASSPGTEATNEKLFF
>TRBV6-4|.|TRBJ2-2|.
TGTGCCAGCAGTGGGACAAACACCGGGGAGCTGTTTTTT
CASSGTNTGELFF